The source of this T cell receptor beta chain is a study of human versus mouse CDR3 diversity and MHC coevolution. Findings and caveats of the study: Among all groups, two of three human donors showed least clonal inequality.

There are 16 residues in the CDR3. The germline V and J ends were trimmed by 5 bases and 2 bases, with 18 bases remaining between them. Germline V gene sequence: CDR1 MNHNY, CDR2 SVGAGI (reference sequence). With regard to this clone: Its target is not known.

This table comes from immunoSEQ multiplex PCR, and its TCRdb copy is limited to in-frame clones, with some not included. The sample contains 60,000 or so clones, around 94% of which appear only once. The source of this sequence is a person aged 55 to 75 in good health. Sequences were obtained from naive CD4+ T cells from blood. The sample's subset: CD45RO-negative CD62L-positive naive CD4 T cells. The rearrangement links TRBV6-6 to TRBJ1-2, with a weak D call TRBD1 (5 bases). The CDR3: CASSVPGQGGNYGYTF. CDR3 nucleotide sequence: TGTGCCAGCAGTGTCCCGGGTCAGGGAGGGAACTATGGCTACACCTTC.